The entry that follows covers one T cell receptor (beta chain) sequence. Per the germline V gene, CDR1 is SGHRS and CDR2 is YFSETQ. V lost 2 bases and J lost 8; bases outside the gene matches: 6. The CDR3 has 14 amino acids. This sample was included in a study of control samples from healthy donors and cancer patients. This table comes from immunoSEQ multiplex PCR, and its TCRdb copy is limited to in-frame clones, with some not included. This sample carries roughly 25,000 clones, roughly 90% of them seen once, and the ten largest clones take 13%. The receptor was isolated from a man in his fifties with lung cancer. The rearrangement joins TRBV5-1 to TRBJ2-1; TRBD2 aligns across 8 bases. The sequencing input was PBMCs. The CDR3 reads CASSFGTSEYEQFF. CDR3 in DNA: TGCGCCAGCAGCTTCGGGACTAGTGAGTATGAGCAGTTCTTC.